This T cell receptor (beta chain) was profiled in a study of blood T cell repertoires in COVID-19. Across the whole study: The origin of the acute and convalescent COVID-19 samples was the United States, Italy and Spain.

Method: immunoSEQ multiplex PCR; TCRdb's copy keeps in-frame clones and lacks some. Here the sample spans more than 95,000 clones, just under 80% being singletons. The germline V gene encodes CDR1 SGHAT and CDR2 FQNNGV. With 2 bases removed from V and 3 bases from J, the gap between germline ends came to 10 bases. There are 15 residues in the CDR3. The clonotype originates from a human donor in a cohort sampled during active COVID-19. V usage is TRBV11-2 and J usage is TRBJ1-4, with no clear D. The sequencing input was peripheral blood. This chain's CDR3 is CASSLYSGSNEKLFF. CDR3 nucleotides: TGTGCCAGCAGCTTATATTCGGGTTCTAATGAAAAACTGTTTTTT.